This T cell receptor (beta chain) came from a study of cytomegalovirus exposure and HLA in healthy donors. Overall study context: The roughly 120 validation repertoires, a later analysis reported, used the same platform as the 666 first-cohort repertoires.

TCRdb keeps only in-frame clones here, not all; method: immunoSEQ multiplex PCR. The sample lists over 85,000 clones, 84% occurring once. Trimming removed 1 base from V and 3 bases from J; junction bases left unmatched: 12. The CDR3 is made up of 17 amino acids. Germline lookup yields CDR1 SGDLS and CDR2 YYNGEE. Sequencing input: PBMCs. The chain recombines TRBV9 with TRBJ2-7, with TRBD2 identical over 8 bases. The source is a woman under 30 in good health and CMV-seropositive. DNA of the CDR3: TGTGCCAGCAGCGTAAGTAGTACGGGGGGGCAGATCTACGAGCAGTACTTC. Its translation is CASSVSSTGGQIYEQYF. Complete variable domain (other parts from reference TRBV9 and TRBJ2-7): DSGVTQTPKHLITATGQRVTLRCSPRSGDLSVYWYQQSLDQGLQFLIQYYNGEERAKGNILERFSAQQFPDLHSELNLSSLELGDSALYFCASSVSSTGGQIYEQYFGPGTRLTVT.